The rows below give T cell receptor beta chains drawn from one sample of a study of technical replicates of blood from a few donors. Sequencing was performed with immunoSEQ multiplex PCR; in TCRdb, only in-frame clones are kept and a portion is missing. The sample contains around 93,000 clones, about 95% of which appear only once. Material: T cells isolated from PBMCs. These receptors all come from a human donor in good health. Each CDR3 is given with its conserved first and last residue. A D gene is named only where the DNA matches it firmly. Clone size is stated in some rows and not others, as once, few, many or a class when expanded.

>NA|TRBJ1-5|TRBV28|TRBD1|16
TGTGCCAGCAGTCCCCAGGGGGCGCCGAGCAATCAGCCCCAGCATTTT
CASSPQGAPSNQPQHF
>few|TRBJ1-1|TRBV30|TRBD1|12
TGTGCCTGGAGTGTACAGGGGGCGGAAGCTTTCTTT
CAWSVQGAEAFF
>NA|TRBJ2-5|TRBV7-9|NA|14
TGTGCCAGCAGCTTAGTCTCAGCGGGTGAGACCCAGTACTTC
CASSLVSAGETQYF
>NA|TRBJ2-3|TRBV2|NA|12
TGTGCCAGCAGTGTAGTGTTAGATACGCAGTATTTT
CASSVVLDTQYF
>NA|TRBJ1-1|TRBV7-3|NA|13
TGTGCCAGCAGCCTAGACAGGAACACTGAAGCTTTCTTT
CASSLDRNTEAFF
>NA|TRBJ2-5|TRBV7-3|NA|15
TGTGCCAGCAGCTTAAATCCTAGCAGTCAAGAGACCCAGTACTTC
CASSLNPSSQETQYF
>once|TRBJ2-5|TRBV6-5|NA|13
TGTGCCAGCACCCGGACAGCTCAAGAGACCCAGTACTTC
CASTRTAQETQYF
>NA|TRBJ1-2|TRBV6-5|TRBD1|14
TGTGCCAGCAGTACCGGGACAGGGGGCGATGGCTACACCTTC
CASSTGTGGDGYTF
>NA|TRBJ2-2|TRBV7-2|NA|15
TGTGCCAGCAGCTTAGAGGCTAGCGCGCGCGGGGAGCTGTTTTTT
CASSLEASARGELFF
>NA|TRBJ2-1|TRBV25-1|NA|11
TGTGCCAGCAGTGGACTTAATGAGCAGTTCTTC
CASSGLNEQFF
>NA|TRBJ2-4|TRBV4-3|TRBD2|17
TGCGCCAGCAGCCACACACCGGGGGGGGGCGTCAAAAACATTCAGTACTTC
CASSHTPGGGVKNIQYF
>NA|TRBJ1-4|TRBV19|TRBD1|14
TGTGCCAGTAGTCTGGCCGGGACAGGGGAAAAACTGTTTTTT
CASSLAGTGEKLFF
>NA|TRBJ2-2|TRBV18|TRBD2|16
TGTGCCAGCTCACCACCGGGGCTAGCGGGAGCCGGGGAGCTGTTTTTT
CASSPPGLAGAGELFF
>NA|TRBJ1-4|TRBV9|TRBD1|16
TGTGCCAGCAGCGTAGCTCCAGACAGGGCTAATGAAAAACTGTTTTTT
CASSVAPDRANEKLFF
>NA|TRBJ2-1|TRBV28|TRBD2|19
TGTGCCAGCAGCCTCGGTAGACTAGCGGGAGCAGCAGGAGGGAATGAGCAGTTCTTC
CASSLGRLAGAAGGNEQFF
>NA|TRBJ1-5|TRBV19|NA|15
TGTGCCAGTAATCCTATAAGGGGAAGCAATCAGCCCCAGCATTTT
CASNPIRGSNQPQHF
>NA|TRBJ1-1|TRBV29-1|NA|16
TGCAGCGCTGAGGGGGGGGTCGATTTTTGGAACACTGAAGCTTTCTTT
CSAEGGVDFWNTEAFF
>NA|TRBJ2-4|TRBV30|NA|11
TGTGCCTGGAGTGTACAATACATTCAGTACTTC
CAWSVQYIQYF
>NA|TRBJ2-3|TRBV7-9|TRBD2|14
TGTGCCAGCAGCTTAAGCGGGAGGAGTAATACGCAGTATTTT
CASSLSGRSNTQYF
>once|TRBJ1-1|TRBV6-1|NA|17
TGTGCCAGCAGTGAAGCGTTAGGGGCAAACAGACTTCGAGAAGCTTTCTTT
CASSEALGANRLREAFF
>few|TRBJ1-1|TRBV2|NA|15
TGTGCCAGCTGCCCCATCTTCTCGGTGAACACTGAAGCTTTCTTT
CASCPIFSVNTEAFF
>NA|TRBJ1-1|TRBV6-5|NA|15
TGTGCCAGCAGTTACTACGGAGCTTTGAACACTGAAGCTTTCTTT
CASSYYGALNTEAFF
>NA|TRBJ1-4|TRBV11-3|NA|15
TGTGCCAGCAGCTTGGGGGGGACGGAGCATGAAAAACTGTTTTTT
CASSLGGTEHEKLFF
>NA|TRBJ2-1|TRBV7-3|TRBD2|15
TGTGCCAGCAGCTTAGGGACTAGCGGATACAATGAGCAGTTCTTC
CASSLGTSGYNEQFF
>NA|TRBJ2-3|TRBV7-8|TRBD2|17
TGTGCCAGCAGCTTATCAACTAGCGGCATGGGGGCAGATACGCAGTATTTT
CASSLSTSGMGADTQYF
>NA|TRBJ2-7|TRBV11-2|NA|13
TGTGCCAGCAGCTTGCCACAGGAACACGAGCAGTACTTC
CASSLPQEHEQYF
>NA|TRBJ2-7|TRBV7-2|TRBD2|17
TGTGCCAGCAGCTTAGAAATGGGACTAGCGGGTTACTACGAGCAGTACTTC
CASSLEMGLAGYYEQYF
>NA|TRBJ2-7|TRBV2|NA|14
TGTGCCAGCAGTGAAGGCGGATCGCACTACGAGCAGTACTTC
CASSEGGSHYEQYF
>NA|TRBJ1-5|TRBV2|NA|13
TGTGCCAGCATGAGGGCAGATCGTCAGCCCCAGCATTTT
CASMRADRQPQHF
>few|TRBJ1-2|TRBV6-4|TRBD1|14
TGTGCCAGCAGTGACGGCCAGGGGGCGAGTGGCTACACCTTC
CASSDGQGASGYTF
>NA|TRBJ2-1|TRBV5-1|TRBD2|16
TGCGCCAGCAGCCAGCGGGAGGGCCATTTCTACAATGAGCAGTTCTTC
CASSQREGHFYNEQFF
>NA|TRBJ1-1|TRBV6-5|NA|11
TGTGCCAGCACAGGGGCAGGAAGAACTTTCTTT
CASTGAGRTFF
>NA|TRBJ1-5|TRBV7-2|NA|15
TGTGCCAGCAGCTTTAGGGGTGTAAGCAATCAGCCCCAGCATTTT
CASSFRGVSNQPQHF
>NA|TRBJ1-1|TRBV7-9|NA|14
TGTGCCAGCAGCTTAATGGTATCGGTCACTGAAGCTTTCTTT
CASSLMVSVTEAFF
>NA|TRBJ1-1|TRBV21-1|NA|11
TGTGCCCGCAAAGGGGACTCTGAAGCTTTCTTT
CARKGDSEAFF
>NA|TRBJ2-1|TRBV30|NA|15
TGTGCCTGGACTCCTAGGGGGGGCGCACGGAATGAGCAGTTCTTC
CAWTPRGGARNEQFF
>NA|TRBJ2-1|TRBV27|NA|14
TGTGCCAGCAGCCCCGGGACTCGCCTCAATGAGCAGTTCTTC
CASSPGTRLNEQFF
>NA|TRBJ2-5|TRBV7-6|TRBD2|16
TGTGCCAGCAGCCCCACGCTTAGCGGGAGAACGGAGACCCAGTACTTC
CASSPTLSGRTETQYF
>NA|TRBJ2-1|TRBV10-3|TRBD2|16
TGTGCCATCACCTCGACTAGCGGAAGCTCCTACAATGAGCAGTTCTTC
CAITSTSGSSYNEQFF
>NA|TRBJ1-1|TRBV5-1|TRBD1|15
TGCGCCAGCAGCGGGACGGACAGGGTGAACACTGAAGCTTTCTTT
CASSGTDRVNTEAFF